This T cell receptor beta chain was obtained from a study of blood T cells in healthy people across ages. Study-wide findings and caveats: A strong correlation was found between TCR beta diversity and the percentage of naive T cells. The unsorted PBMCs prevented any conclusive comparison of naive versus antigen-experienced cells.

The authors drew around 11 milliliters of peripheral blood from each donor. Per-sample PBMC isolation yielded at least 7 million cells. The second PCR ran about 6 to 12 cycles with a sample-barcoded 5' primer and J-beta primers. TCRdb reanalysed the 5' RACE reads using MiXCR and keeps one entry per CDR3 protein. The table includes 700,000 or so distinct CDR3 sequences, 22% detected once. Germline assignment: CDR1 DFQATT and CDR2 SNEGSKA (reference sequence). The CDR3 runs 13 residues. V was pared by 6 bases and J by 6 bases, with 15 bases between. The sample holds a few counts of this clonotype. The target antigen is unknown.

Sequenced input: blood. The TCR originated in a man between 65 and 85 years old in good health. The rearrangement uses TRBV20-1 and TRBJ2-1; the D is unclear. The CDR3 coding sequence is TGCAGTGCCAAGAGGATAGTGACCAATGAGCAGTTCTTC. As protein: CSAKRIVTNEQFF.